The T cell receptor beta chain described here comes from a study of cytomegalovirus exposure and HLA in healthy donors. Broader study findings: On later analysis, the bulk of CMV-associated TCR beta chains appeared to be HLA-restricted. Judged likely to be a sequencing artifact was a cluster of highly shared sequence variants. TCR beta sequences reportedly predicted most subjects' HLA-A and HLA-B alleles accurately.

To note about this clone: Its antigen is as yet unknown.

The PCR used 60 Vbeta and 13 Jbeta primers. The repertoire was sequenced with immunoSEQ multiplex PCR; TCRdb's copy has only in-frame clones and lacks some. The sample lists around 130,000 clones, 70% to 90% occurring once. The V end was cut by 1 base, the J end by 6 bases, with 9 bases between. Germline V lookup: CDR1 SGHTA, CDR2 FQGNSA. The CDR3 loop spans 13 amino acids. The specimen was PBMCs. The source is a woman in her forties in good health and CMV-seropositive. The V gene is TRBV7-2, the J gene TRBJ2-5, with TRBD1 as a possible D gene (5 bases). The CDR3: CASSLGTWKTQYF. The CDR3 DNA reads as TGTGCCAGCAGCTTAGGGACATGGAAGACCCAGTACTTC.